The 8 T cell receptor beta chains in this list originate from one sample, sequenced in a study of blood T cell repertoires in COVID-19. Here immunoSEQ multiplex PCR was the method, and the copy in TCRdb shows in-frame clones only, minus some. The sample shows under 300,000 clones, approximately 91% of them seen only once. The specimen was PBMCs or T cells enriched from blood (not recorded which). The source of these receptors is a middle-aged woman who had recovered from COVID-19.

V gene TRBV5-6 combines with J gene TRBJ1-6, with D maybe TRBD1 (5 bases). Trimming took off 0 bases at V and 10 bases at J, with 14 bases between the two ends. The length of the CDR3 is 15 residues. CDR1 and CDR2 from the germline V gene are SGHDT and YYEEEE. The CDR3 reads CASSLAGQGYSPLHF. For the CDR3, the DNA is TGTGCCAGCAGCTTGGCAGGGCAGGGATACTCACCCCTCCACTTT.

This clone is labeled medium-sized. The chain carries TRBV5-6 and TRBJ2-1, with D hard to call. Trimming left V 4 bases short and J 9 bases short, with 11 bases between. The V gene's germline CDR1 is SGHDT and CDR2 YYEEEE. The CDR3 runs to 12 residues. The CDR3 sequence is CASSVWQTEQFF. The CDR3 region has the DNA TGTGCCAGCAGCGTGTGGCAAACTGAGCAGTTCTTC.

The chain combines TRBV2 with TRBJ1-2; D might be TRBD1 (5 bases). This CDR3 is built from 12 residues. Germline-derived CDR1 and CDR2 are SNHLY and FYNNEI. Trimming took off 8 bases at V and 6 bases at J, with 13 bases between the two ends. The CDR3 DNA follows: TGTGCCAGCCGCGGGGCTGTCGATGGCTACACCTTC. It codes for CASRGAVDGYTF.

The chain carries TRBV11-2 and TRBJ2-2; 11 nucleotides line up with TRBD2. Germline CDR1 is SGHAT and CDR2 is FQNNGV. The trim removed 3 bases at V and 8 bases at J, leaving 2 bases unmatched. This CDR3 is built from 14 residues. The CDR3 region has the DNA TGTGCCAGCAGCTTCCTAGCGGGAGGAGGGGAGCTGTTTTTT. Translation: CASSFLAGGGELFF. Drawing the rest from reference TRBV11-2 and TRBJ2-2, the complete variable domain is EAGVAQSPRYKIIEKRQSVAFWCNPISGHATLYWYQQILGQGPKLLIQFQNNGVVDDSQLPKDRFSAERLKGVDSTLKIQPAKLEDSAVYLCASSFLAGGGELFFGEGSRLTVL.

This chain joins TRBV6-5 and TRBJ1-5; D may be TRBD1 (5 bases). The V gene lost 3 bases and the J gene lost 4 bases, with 10 bases spanning the gap. Germline CDR1 MNHEY, CDR2 SVGAGI. The CDR3 totals 14 residues. The DNA for the CDR3 is TGTGCCAGCAGTTATGGTGCAGGGAATCAGCCCCAGCATTTT. This sequence encodes CASSYGAGNQPQHF.

The V and J genes are TRBV19 and TRBJ2-1; 11 bases are shared with TRBD1. J gave up 6 bases and V 5 bases, and 6 bases lay outside the gene matches. Germline V lookup: CDR1 LNHDA, CDR2 SQIVND (reference sequence). This CDR3 has 15 residues. Here the CDR3 DNA reads TGTGCCAGTAGTGTTCCGGGACAGGGGGGCAATGAGCAGTTCTTC. Translated: CASSVPGQGGNEQFF.

J is TRBJ2-3 and V is TRBV6-2 or TRBV6-3, with 11 bases fitting TRBD2. Germline CDR1 reads MNHEY; CDR2 reads SVGEGT. Germline trimming cut 0 bases from V and 2 bases from J; bases unmatched to any gene: 4. This CDR3 region has 17 residues. CDR3 sequence: CASSYSTSGSYTDTQYF. The CDR3 DNA reads TGTGCCAGCAGTTACTCAACTAGCGGGAGCTACACAGATACGCAGTATTTT.

The chain has TRBV6-5 and TRBJ1-1; no clear D gene. Per germline, CDR1 MNHEY and CDR2 SVGAGI. The V end lost 6 bases, the J end lost 1 base, and 6 bases lay between the germline ends. The CDR3 is 12 residues long. Here the CDR3 reads CASSRSNTEAFF. In DNA, the CDR3 is TGTGCCAGCAGCCGGTCGAACACTGAAGCTTTCTTT.